The present entry profiles one T cell receptor beta chain with its context. The CDR3 extends over 15 amino acids. CDR1 and CDR2 (germline): MGHRA, YSYEKL. J gave up 6 bases and V 1 base, and 6 bases lay outside the gene matches. This record comes from a study of blood T cell repertoires in COVID-19. The overall study: Spain, Italy and the United States supplied samples that represented acute and convalescent COVID-19.

Assay: immunoSEQ multiplex PCR; the TCRdb copy retains only in-frame clones and omits some. The table shows some 400,000 clones, with about 87% occurring only once. The chain uses TRBV4-1 and TRBJ1-5; the match to TRBD1 covers 7 bases. This TCR derives from a woman aged 60-75 years with COVID-19, enrolled during active disease. Sequencing input: peripheral blood. The CDR3 is CASSQVEGARQPQHF. DNA of the CDR3: TGCGCCAGCAGCCAAGTGGAGGGGGCTCGTCAGCCCCAGCATTTT.